This entry is about one T cell receptor (beta chain). Treatment described: around 19 received Ad26.COV2.S at low or high dose, single or two shots; roughly 5 received placebo; per-sample allocation not given. Repertoires come from day 63 after the first vaccine or placebo injection. This record belongs to a study of Ad26.COV2.S vaccination and SARS-CoV-2 variants. The method was immunoSEQ multiplex PCR; TCRdb's version includes in-frame clones alone and lacks a portion of them. The sample consists of just under 250,000 clones, around nine tenths of them appearing once. The CDR3 is 12 residues long. The V gene's germline CDR1 is ENHRY and CDR2 SYGVKD. V was pared by 3 bases and J by 5 bases, with 5 bases between.

Sequenced here: peripheral blood, sampled in a trial of Ad26.COV2.S vaccine versus placebo. This sequence joins TRBV10-3 and TRBJ2-1; no reliable D call. This sequence originates from a person between 18 and 60 years old who received the Ad26.COV2.S COVID-19 vaccine or a placebo. The CDR3 here is CAISEYNNEQFF. As DNA, the CDR3 is TGTGCCATCAGTGAATACAACAATGAGCAGTTCTTC.